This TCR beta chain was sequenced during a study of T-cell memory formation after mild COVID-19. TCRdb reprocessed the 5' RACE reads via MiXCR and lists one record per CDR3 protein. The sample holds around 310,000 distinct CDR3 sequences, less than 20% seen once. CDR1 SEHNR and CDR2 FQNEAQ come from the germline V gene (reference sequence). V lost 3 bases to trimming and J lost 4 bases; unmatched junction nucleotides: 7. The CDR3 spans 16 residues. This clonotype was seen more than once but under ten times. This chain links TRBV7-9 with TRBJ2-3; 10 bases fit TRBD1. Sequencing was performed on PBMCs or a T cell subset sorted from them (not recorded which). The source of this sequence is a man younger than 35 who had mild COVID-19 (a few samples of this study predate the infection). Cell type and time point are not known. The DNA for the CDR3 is TGTGCCAGCAGCTTCGGGACAGGGGCCCCGCCAGATACGCAGTATTTT. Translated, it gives CASSFGTGAPPDTQYF.